One TCR beta chain is described in this entry. Its recognized antigen is unknown. Base qualities are not provided; no much larger clone lies one nucleotide away. V loses 2 bases of germline sequence and J loses 2 bases, and the interval between the two ends is 12 bases. CDR3 length: 16 amino acids, cysteine to phenylalanine. Only CDR3 DNA remains: 48 bases, in frame from the first base. Based on the germline V gene, the CDR1 and CDR2 sequences are MNHEY and SVGAGI. Library preparation employed RT-PCR. The sample was run on a NextSeq 550. TCRdb trimmed the raw reads at Q25, called clones with MiXCR and kept productive beta chains. Merged by CDR3 protein, the rows form single entries marked with the most common genes and DNA. The sample has approximately 170,000 distinct CDR3 sequences on record, 24% of them singletons. The top ten clones comprise 25% to 30% of the sample. The data are from a study of patients and donors after allogeneic stem cell transplantation (dated by TCRdb to the early 2020s).

The chain is assembled from TRBV6-5 and TRBJ2-2, with TRBD2 perhaps the D gene, on 5 matching bases. Sequenced material: blood, either unsorted or a sorted T cell fraction (not recorded which). The sequence was collected from a human donor who was either an allogeneic HSCT recipient or a stem cell or donor lymphocyte infusion donor (not recorded which). It is not recorded whose cells these are; they may come from a transplant donor. The nucleotide sequence reads TGTGCCAGCAGTTACCGAGGGTCCCCCAACACCGGGGAGCTGTTTTTT. This encodes CASSYRGSPNTGELFF.